The rows below give T cell receptor beta chains drawn from one sample of a study of shared clonotypes between healthy human individuals. Libraries were prepared by immunoSEQ multiplex PCR; TCRdb keeps only in-frame clonotypes and omits some of them. The sample records over 2,000,000 clones, 85% to 95% being singletons. Input material: naive CD8+ T cells from PBMCs. The receptors here all came from a man younger than 35 in good health. Some clones in this sample may be carry-over from other donors' samples. Both conserved end residues are part of each CDR3. A D gene is named only where the DNA matches it firmly. Only part of the rows carry a size: once, few, many, or a class if the clone is expanded.

j_call clone_size v_call d_call cdr3_nt cdr3_aa
TRBJ1-1 NA TRBV7-2 NA TGTGCCAGCAGCGGCCAAGCTTTCTTT CASSGQAFF
TRBJ2-7 NA TRBV10-3 TRBD2 TGTGCCATCAGTGGGGCTAGCGGGGGTCCTCACCTCGAGCAGTACTTC CAISGASGGPHLEQYF
TRBJ2-2 once TRBV28 NA TGTGCCAGCAGTTTATTTAGGGGTTTCACCGGGGAGCTGTTTTTT CASSLFRGFTGELFF
TRBJ1-1 NA TRBV9 NA TGTGCCAGCAGCGTAGTAGGGTCAGGGGTGTTAGGAACTGAAGCTTTCTTT CASSVVGSGVLGTEAFF
TRBJ1-1 NA TRBV5-4 TRBD1 TGTGCCAGCACGCCCCGACAGGGGAGGACTGAAGCTTTCTTT CASTPRQGRTEAFF
TRBJ1-1 NA TRBV29-1 TRBD1 TGCAGCGTCTTAGAACACAGGGGCCGAGTGAACACTGAAGCTTTCTTT CSVLEHRGRVNTEAFF
TRBJ1-1 NA TRBV7-6 TRBD1 TGTGCCAGCAGCCCAGGGACAGAAGGGGATGGTGAAGCTTTCTTT CASSPGTEGDGEAFF
TRBJ2-1 NA TRBV29-1 NA TGCAGCGCCTTTGGGTCAAGAGACTACTACAATGAGCAGTTCTTC CSAFGSRDYYNEQFF
TRBJ2-2 NA TRBV7-8 TRBD2 TGTGCCAGCAGCCACAACCTAGCGGGAGACACCGGGGAGCTGTTTTTT CASSHNLAGDTGELFF
TRBJ2-7 once TRBV28 NA TGTGCCAGCGGAGAGCGAGGCTCCTACGAGCAGTACTTC CASGERGSYEQYF